The 25 T cell receptor beta chains given below trace back to one sample, sequenced in a study of blood T cell repertoires in COVID-19. Produced via immunoSEQ multiplex PCR; TCRdb's table is partial and in-frame only. The table has about 160,000 clones, about 85% seen once. What was sequenced was peripheral blood. These receptors originate from a human donor with acute or convalescent COVID-19. The donor label of this sample is uncertain.

This clone was seen once. This chain links TRBV5-1 with TRBJ1-1, with a tentative D call TRBD1 (5 bases). Germline lookup yields CDR1 SGHRS and CDR2 YFSETQ. Trimming removed 3 bases at V and 2 bases at J, with 11 bases between. The CDR3 totals 14 residues. The CDR3 spells CASSSTGANTEAFF. The CDR3 nucleotides read TGCGCCAGCAGCTCTACAGGAGCAAACACTGAAGCTTTCTTT.

The chain is built from TRBV3-1 (or the pseudogene TRBV3-2) and TRBJ1-2; possible D gene TRBD1, 5 bases. This CDR3 is built from 14 residues. From germline, CDR1 is LGHDT and CDR2 YNNKEL (reference sequence). V was trimmed by 0 bases and J by 7 bases, leaving 12 bases between them. CDR3 protein: CASSQDQGYGGYTF. In nucleotides, the CDR3 is TGTGCCAGCAGCCAAGATCAGGGTTACGGTGGCTACACCTTC.

The chain employs TRBV6-1 and TRBJ1-4; D gene ambiguous. In germline, CDR1 is MNHNS, CDR2 SASEGT. This CDR3 has 14 amino acids. The V end lost 3 bases, the J end lost 7 bases, and 12 bases lay between the germline ends. The CDR3 reads CASSEGGVGEKLFF. CDR3 coding DNA: TGTGCCAGCAGTGAGGGCGGGGTGGGTGAAAAACTGTTTTTT.

This sequence joins TRBV19 and TRBJ1-5; no clear D. The germline V gene has CDR1 LNHDA and CDR2 SQIVND (reference sequence). The V gene lost 1 base and the J gene lost 2 bases, with 9 bases spanning the gap. This CDR3 region has 15 residues. CDR3 nucleotides: TGTGCCAGTAGTATAGGCGCCTTGGGCAATCAGCCCCAGCATTTT. Its translation: CASSIGALGNQPQHF. Combining the CDR3 with reference TRBV19 and TRBJ1-5 gives the whole variable domain DGGITQSPKYLFRKEGQNVTLSCEQNLNHDAMYWYRQDPGQGLRLIYYSQIVNDFQKGDIAEGYSVSREKKESFPLTVTSAQKNPTAFYLCASSIGALGNQPQHFGDGTRLSIL.

The chain couples TRBV19 to TRBJ1-3, with unresolved D. CDR1 and CDR2 from the germline V gene are LNHDA and SQIVND (reference sequence). The CDR3 contains 14 residues. The V end was cut by 8 bases, the J end by 4 bases, with 15 bases between. The CDR3 region has the DNA TGTGCCAGTCAGGAAGATACTTTAGGAAACACCATATATTTT. It translates to CASQEDTLGNTIYF. Full variable domain (remainder filled in from reference TRBV19 and TRBJ1-3): DGGITQSPKYLFRKEGQNVTLSCEQNLNHDAMYWYRQDPGQGLRLIYYSQIVNDFQKGDIAEGYSVSREKKESFPLTVTSAQKNPTAFYLCASQEDTLGNTIYFGEGSWLTVV.

The chain joins TRBV9 to TRBJ1-1; D may be TRBD1 (5 bases). Germline V gene data show CDR1 as SGDLS and CDR2 as YYNGEE. The CDR3 has 15 amino acids. Trimming took off 2 bases at V and 2 bases at J, with 13 bases between the two ends. The chain's CDR3 is CASSVLSGGNTEAFF. DNA of the CDR3: TGTGCCAGCAGCGTCCTTTCGGGGGGAAACACTGAAGCTTTCTTT.

This clone was seen a single time. This chain connects TRBV4-1 to TRBJ2-1; the match to TRBD2 covers 11 bases. With V trimmed by 0 bases and J by 8 bases, 9 bases remained unmatched. The CDR3 covers 17 residues. Germline V gene sequence: CDR1 MGHRA, CDR2 YSYEKL. The CDR3: CASSQDILAGGMDEQFF. Here the CDR3 DNA reads TGCGCCAGCAGCCAAGATATCCTAGCGGGGGGCATGGATGAGCAGTTCTTC.

The chain carries TRBV5-1 and TRBJ2-3; 7 nucleotides align to TRBD2. CDR1 and CDR2 (germline): SGHRS, YFSETQ. The CDR3 is made up of 14 amino acids. Trimming took 4 bases from V and 7 from J; bases not matched to a gene: 9. The CDR3 DNA sequence: TGCGCCAGCAGCCCCGGGGGAGCGGGGTATACGCAGTATTTT. This encodes CASSPGGAGYTQYF.

The chain has TRBV27 and TRBJ2-3; the match to TRBD1 covers 8 bases. The germline V gene encodes CDR1 MNHEY and CDR2 SMNVEV (reference sequence). The CDR3 extends over 20 amino acids. V was clipped by 3 bases and J by 6 bases; unmatched bases: 23. CDR3 DNA: TGTGCCAGCAGTTTCGATTACTTCGTGCCCGGACAGGGAAGAGGGGATACGCAGTATTTT. It translates to CASSFDYFVPGQGRGDTQYF.

The rearrangement links TRBV18 to TRBJ1-1, with a weak D call TRBD1 (6 bases). The CDR3 length is 12 residues. CDR1 KGHSH and CDR2 LQKENI come from the germline V gene. Deletions cut 5 bases from V and 11 bases from J, with 15 bases between. The CDR3 here is CASSTRGDIAFF. The CDR3 DNA sequence: TGTGCCAGCTCAACCCGAGGGGACATTGCTTTCTTT.

This chain joins TRBV9 and TRBJ2-3, with D unclear. The ends were cut back, 3 bases at V and 3 bases at J, with 14 bases in the middle. The CDR3 is 15 residues long. The germline CDR1 and CDR2 sequences are SGDLS and YYNGEE. CDR3 region: CASSATTRLTDTQYF. As DNA, the CDR3 is TGTGCCAGCAGCGCGACGACCCGACTGACAGATACGCAGTATTTT.

The V call is TRBV9, the J call TRBJ2-2, with 11 bases that match TRBD2. Germline-derived CDR1 and CDR2 are SGDLS and YYNGEE. The CDR3 loop spans 16 amino acids. After removal of 0 bases from V and 7 bases from J, the junction contained 5 bases not matched to a gene. The CDR3 coding sequence is TGTGCCAGCAGCGTAGTGTCTAGCGGGGGGAACGGGGAGCTGTTTTTT. It codes for CASSVVSSGGNGELFF.

This clone was found a few times. This chain links TRBV7-3 with TRBJ2-7, with 11 bases aligning to TRBD2. The germline V gene has CDR1 SGHTA and CDR2 FQGTGA. The CDR3 covers 15 residues. Germline trimming cut 5 bases from V and 5 bases from J; bases unmatched to any gene: 8. CDR3 coding DNA: TGTGCCAGCAGCACGAGACTAGCGGGGATTAACGAGCAGTACTTC. This translates into CASSTRLAGINEQYF.

The chain employs TRBV24-1 and TRBJ2-7; 8 bases map to TRBD2. Germline-derived CDR1 and CDR2 are KGHDR and SFDVKD. The junction had 10 bases not matched to a gene; V was cut back by 4 bases and J by 3 bases. This CDR3 is 16 amino acids long. The CDR3 protein is CATSDNSAGDVYEQYF. In nucleotides, the CDR3 is TGTGCCACCAGTGACAACTCAGCGGGGGACGTCTACGAGCAGTACTTC.

The rearrangement joins TRBV7-8 to TRBJ1-1; 7 nucleotides agree with TRBD1. The CDR3 consists of 14 residues. With 5 bases clipped from V and 2 bases from J, the junction kept 5 bases outside the gene matches. Per germline, CDR1 SGHVS and CDR2 FQNEAQ. In nucleotides, the CDR3 is TGTGCCAGCAGCCTCGGGACAGTTAACACTGAAGCTTTCTTT. Translation gives CASSLGTVNTEAFF.

The chain combines TRBV19 with TRBJ1-6; a possible D gene is TRBD1 (5 bases). The germline CDR1 and CDR2 sequences are LNHDA and SQIVND (reference sequence). CDR3 length: 14 amino acids. The germline V and J ends were trimmed by 7 bases and 9 bases, with 16 bases remaining between them. CDR3 sequence: CASTRDLGGSPLHF. CDR3 sequence (DNA): TGTGCCAGTACCCGGGACCTGGGGGGTTCACCCCTCCACTTT.

The sample holds one count of this clone. The gene calls are TRBV18 and TRBJ2-3, with 7 bases matching TRBD1. V trimming: 9 bases; J trimming: 1 base; junction bases outside the gene matches: 10. This CDR3 spans 15 amino acids. Germline V gene data show CDR1 as KGHSH and CDR2 as LQKENI. Here the CDR3 DNA reads TGTGCCAGTGTCAAAGACAGGGCCGGCACAGATACGCAGTATTTT. Amino acids: CASVKDRAGTDTQYF.

V gene TRBV28 combines with J gene TRBJ1-5; D perhaps matches TRBD1 (5 bases). The CDR3 extends over 17 amino acids. The germline CDR1 and CDR2 sequences are MDHEN and SYDVKM. V shed 6 bases and J shed 1 base, with 19 bases lying between them. The DNA for the CDR3 is TGTGCCAGCAGCCCGAGCCTCCAGGGCGTAAGCAATCAGCCCCAGCATTTT. It yields the protein CASSPSLQGVSNQPQHF.

The chain has TRBV27 and TRBJ2-3; 9 bases line up with TRBD2. V dropped 3 bases and J dropped 0; count of bases not matched to a gene: 16. CDR1 and CDR2 (germline): MNHEY, SMNVEV (reference sequence). This CDR3 contains 20 residues. The CDR3: CASSFKGSSGGPRSTDTQYF. DNA for the CDR3: TGTGCCAGCAGTTTTAAGGGAAGCAGCGGGGGGCCCCGTAGCACAGATACGCAGTATTTT.

The chain employs TRBV19 and TRBJ1-1, with TRBD1 identical over 9 bases. The V gene's germline CDR1 is LNHDA and CDR2 SQIVND (reference sequence). With 6 bases clipped from V and 5 bases from J, the junction kept 7 bases outside the gene matches. The CDR3 length is 14 residues. CDR3 nucleotides: TGTGCCAGTAGGGCCGGGACAGGGATAACTGAAGCTTTCTTT. This gives the protein CASRAGTGITEAFF.

This clone was detected only once. The J gene is TRBJ2-1, the V gene TRBV6-5, with 10 bases matching TRBD1. CDR1 MNHEY and CDR2 SVGAGI come from the germline V gene. Trimming removed 6 bases from V and 5 bases from J; junction bases left unmatched: 7. This CDR3 is 15 amino acids long. CDR3 sequence: CASRGTGTGDNEQFF. CDR3 sequence (DNA): TGTGCCAGCAGGGGAACCGGGACAGGGGACAATGAGCAGTTCTTC.

This clone showed up just a few times. V usage is TRBV4-1 and J usage is TRBJ2-2; D perhaps matches TRBD2 (5 bases). The CDR3 sequence is 14 residues long. V lost 4 bases to trimming and J lost 2 bases, with 8 bases between them. Germline values: CDR1 MGHRA, CDR2 YSYEKL. The CDR3 here is CASSRGLNTGELFF. Written as DNA, the CDR3 is TGCGCCAGCAGCCGAGGGCTCAACACCGGGGAGCTGTTTTTT.

This chain connects TRBV7-2 to TRBJ1-3; TRBD1 matches 9 bases. The CDR3 extends over 19 amino acids. V lost 2 bases and J lost 0; bases outside the gene matches: 11. Germline values: CDR1 SGHTA, CDR2 FQGNSA. In DNA form, the CDR3 reads TGTGCCAGCAGCTTAAGGTCCCCCGGGACAGGGATCTCTGGAAACACCATATATTTT. It codes for CASSLRSPGTGISGNTIYF.

About this clone itself: Other nucleotide sequences from this sample produce the same CDR3. The chain is built from TRBV5-4 and TRBJ2-7; 10 bases map to TRBD2. The CDR3 has 15 amino acids. The germline V gene encodes CDR1 SGHNT and CDR2 YYREEE (reference sequence). After removal of 0 bases from V and 2 bases from J, the junction contained 2 bases not matched to a gene. The chain's CDR3 is CASSLGAGGPYEQYF. The CDR3 DNA follows: TGTGCCAGCAGCTTGGGAGCGGGGGGGCCCTACGAGCAGTACTTC.

Only one count was recorded for this clone. The chain is built from TRBV9 and TRBJ1-2, with D uncertain. Germline lookup yields CDR1 SGDLS and CDR2 YYNGEE. Trimming left V 3 bases short and J 4 bases short, with 16 bases between. This CDR3 has 15 residues. DNA for the CDR3: TGTGCCAGCAGCGAGGCTAGCGGATCCCTCTATGGCTACACCTTC. Protein: CASSEASGSLYGYTF. The variable domain in full, with the rest retrieved from reference TRBV9 and TRBJ1-2, is DSGVTQTPKHLITATGQRVTLRCSPRSGDLSVYWYQQSLDQGLQFLIQYYNGEERAKGNILERFSAQQFPDLHSELNLSSLELGDSALYFCASSEASGSLYGYTFGSGTRLTVV.